A single sample gave rise to the 13 T cell receptor beta chains below, sequenced in a study of shared clonotypes between healthy human individuals. Assay: immunoSEQ multiplex PCR; the TCRdb copy retains only in-frame clones and omits some. Among more than 1.2 million clones listed, 98% to 99% were seen once. The sample taken for sequencing was naive CD4+ T cells sorted from blood. Subset defined: CD45RA+ positively selected. The receptors come from a man under 40 in good health.

This chain uses TRBV6-1 with TRBJ1-1, with 8 bases identical to TRBD1. Per the germline V gene, CDR1 is MNHNS and CDR2 is SASEGT. This CDR3 is 14 amino acids long. The trim removed 5 bases at V and 4 bases at J, leaving 6 bases unmatched. The CDR3 here is CASSPRDRITEAFF. DNA for the CDR3: TGTGCCAGCAGTCCCCGGGACAGGATCACTGAAGCTTTCTTT.

This rearrangement joins TRBV19 to TRBJ2-5; TRBD2 matches at 11 bases. In germline, CDR1 is LNHDA, CDR2 SQIVND (reference sequence). Trimming took 4 bases from V and 1 from J; bases not matched to a gene: 5. The CDR3 sequence is 16 residues long. In DNA form, the CDR3 reads TGTGCCAGTAGTACGGGAACTAGCGGGGGCCAAGAGACCCAGTACTTC. As protein: CASSTGTSGGQETQYF.

The chain employs TRBV7-9 and TRBJ2-7, with a weak D call TRBD1 (6 bases). CDR1 SEHNR and CDR2 FQNEAQ come from the germline V gene (reference sequence). Trimming shortened V by 2 bases and J by 5 bases, and 16 bases separated the two germline ends. This CDR3 is built from 15 residues. CDR3 sequence: CASSLRQDLFNEQYF. CDR3 bases: TGTGCCAGCAGCTTACGACAGGACCTATTTAACGAGCAGTACTTC. Drawing the rest from reference TRBV7-9 and TRBJ2-7, the complete variable domain is DTGVSQNPRHKITKRGQNVTFRCDPISEHNRLYWYRQTLGQGPEFLTYFQNEAQLEKSRLLSDRFSAERPKGSFSTLEIQRTEQGDSAMYLCASSLRQDLFNEQYFGPGTRLTVT.

The table lists this clone with a count of one. The rearrangement uses TRBV5-4 and TRBJ2-7, with 10 bases identical to TRBD1. CDR1 is SGHNT, CDR2 YYREEE, per germline (reference sequence). V was pared by 6 bases and J by 3 bases, with 9 bases of the junction left unmatched. The CDR3 is 15 amino acids. CDR3 nucleotide sequence: TGTGCCAGCAACCCCGGGACAGGGGACCACTACGAGCAGTACTTC. It encodes CASNPGTGDHYEQYF. The variable domain in full, completed from reference TRBV5-4 and TRBJ2-7, reads ETGVTQSPTHLIKTRGQQVTLRCSSQSGHNTVSWYQQALGQGPQFIFQYYREEENGRGNFPPRFSGLQFPNYSSELNVNALELDDSALYLCASNPGTGDHYEQYFGPGTRLTVT.

This clone has only one observation. The rearrangement links TRBV7-6 to TRBJ2-3, with 8 bases matching TRBD2. The junction had 2 bases not matched to a gene; V was cut back by 1 base and J by 2 bases. Germline loops: CDR1 SGHVS, CDR2 FNYEAQ. The CDR3 has 15 amino acids. CDR3 nucleotides: TGTGCCAGCAGCTTAGGGACTAGCTTCACAGATACGCAGTATTTT. The encoded protein is CASSLGTSFTDTQYF.

The gene calls are TRBV7-9 and TRBJ2-1, with TRBD1 matching 7 bases. The CDR3 loop spans 15 amino acids. Germline-derived CDR1 and CDR2 are SEHNR and FQNEAQ (reference sequence). Trimming at V came to 6 bases and at J to 10 bases, leaving 15 bases not matched to a gene. The CDR3 sequence: CASSRQGHTYIEQFF. The CDR3 DNA sequence: TGTGCCAGCAGTCGACAGGGACATACATACATAGAGCAGTTCTTC.

The chain carries TRBV6-5 and TRBJ1-5; 7 bases are shared with TRBD1. Trimming at V came to 6 bases and at J to 3 bases, leaving 5 bases not matched to a gene. The CDR3 length is 14 residues. CDR1 is MNHEY and CDR2 is SVGAGI in the germline V gene. The CDR3 bases are TGTGCCAGCAGCAAGACAGGGCCCAATCAGCCCCAGCATTTT. Amino acid sequence: CASSKTGPNQPQHF.

The chain uses TRBV9 and TRBJ1-3; D gene uncertain. V was cut by 0 bases and J by 0 bases, with 10 bases left in between. The CDR3 length is 16 residues. Germline values: CDR1 SGDLS, CDR2 YYNGEE. The CDR3 DNA reads as TGTGCCAGCAGCGTAGGGTCCGAGCTCTCTGGAAACACCATATATTTT. Encoded protein: CASSVGSELSGNTIYF.

The DNA of the CDR3 is TGTGCCCACAATCAGGGCTTCAATCAGCCCCAGCATTTT. Translation gives CAHNQGFNQPQHF. The rearrangement links TRBV30 to TRBJ1-5, with D maybe TRBD1 (5 bases). Per germline, CDR1 GTSNPN and CDR2 SVGIG (reference sequence). This CDR3 is 13 amino acids long. The V end lost 8 bases, the J end lost 3 bases, and 14 bases lay between the germline ends.

The chain employs TRBV19 and TRBJ2-2; 7 bases map to TRBD1. The germline CDR1 and CDR2 sequences are LNHDA and SQIVND (reference sequence). Unmatched junction bases numbered 2, after V lost 7 bases and J lost 9 bases. The CDR3 has 11 residues. CDR3 sequence: CASKGGRELFF. CDR3 in DNA: TGTGCCAGTAAAGGGGGCCGGGAGCTGTTTTTT.

This chain links TRBV1 with TRBJ2-2; the table's D call, TRBD2, was not checked against the DNA. TRBV1 has pseudogene status. The CDR3 spans 17 residues. The CDR3 sequence: CTSSQTSSGRDTGELFF. The CDR3 DNA sequence: TGCACCAGCAGCCAGACCTCTAGCGGGAGGGACACCGGGGAGCTGTTTTTT.

V usage is TRBV5-4 and J usage is TRBJ1-2; possible D gene TRBD1, 5 bases. CDR1 SGHNT and CDR2 YYREEE come from the germline V gene (reference sequence). V was shortened by 0 bases and J by 7 bases, with 16 bases between the two germline ends. The CDR3 is 15 amino acids. The CDR3 reads CASSLDLSRESGYTF. CDR3 DNA sequence: TGTGCCAGCAGCTTGGACTTGAGCAGGGAATCTGGCTACACCTTC.

This chain uses TRBV10-2 with TRBJ1-4; D uncertain. Trimming stripped 4 bases from V and 4 bases from J, with 16 bases between. Germline CDR1 reads WSHSY; CDR2 reads SAAADI. The length of the CDR3 is 16 residues. DNA of the CDR3: TGCGCCAGCAGTGTGGACCCGAAGGCGATTAATGAAAAACTGTTTTTT. Translated: CASSVDPKAINEKLFF.